This TCR beta chain was sequenced for a study of type 1 regulatory T cells. Study in general: This in vitro CD4 product, T-allo10, is enriched for Tr1 cells and alloantigen-specific.

This clonotype turned up a few times. Its target is not known. Findings and caveats of the study: Type 1 regulatory T cells had a more restricted TCR repertoire than non-type 1 regulatory T cells.

TCRdb used MiXCR to reprocess the reads, holding one entry per CDR3 protein. The sample shows tens of thousands of distinct CDR3 sequences, around 20% of them seen only once. This CDR3 has 19 residues. V lost 3 bases, J lost 2 bases, and 15 bases stayed unmatched. The germline CDR1 and CDR2 sequences are SGHVS and FQNEAQ. The sample was cultured type 1 regulatory T (Tr1) cells, either the whole culture or a sorted fraction (not recorded which). The chain is built from TRBV7-8 and TRBJ1-4; the match to TRBD1 covers 7 bases. The TCR originated in a human donor in good health. This CDR3 is CASSLKYSRGQITNEKLFF. Here the CDR3 DNA reads TGTGCCAGCAGCTTGAAATATTCCAGGGGACAGATTACTAATGAAAAACTGTTTTTT.